A single TCR beta chain is shown here with its context. What it binds is not known. The data originate from a study of shared clonotypes between healthy human individuals. CDR1 and CDR2 from the germline V gene are SQVTM and ANQGSEA. The CDR3 contains 13 residues. V was trimmed by 1 base and J by 0 bases, leaving 4 bases between them. This table comes from immunoSEQ multiplex PCR, and its TCRdb copy is limited to in-frame clones, with some not included. The table records millions of clones, roughly 96% of them present only once. Points from the study as a whole: The expectation was that sequencing depth would affect clonotype sharing among donors.

This clonotype originated in a man in his late teens or twenties in good health. Sequencing was performed on naive CD4+ T cells sorted from blood. Subset reported: CD45RA+ positively selected. This chain uses TRBV29-1 with TRBJ2-4; no firm D call. CDR3 loop: CSVEAGAKNIQYF. The DNA for the CDR3 is TGCAGCGTTGAAGCGGGAGCCAAAAACATTCAGTACTTC.